The rows below give T cell receptor beta chains drawn from one sample of a study of T cell responses to AZD1222 COVID-19 vaccine. Only in-frame clones appear in the TCRdb table, and some are missing; sequencing was by immunoSEQ multiplex PCR. This table holds 80,000 or so clones, around nine tenths found once. This sample comprised peripheral blood, obtained on day 0 of AZD1222 vaccination. The receptors here all came from an adult in good health. CDR3s include the opening cysteine and the closing phenylalanine or tryptophan. D genes are given only for firm matches. Clone sizes are given selectively: once, few, many, or a class where the clone is expanded.

>TRBV19|TRBD1|TRBJ1-5|15|.
CATWTGGEGNQPQHF
TGTGCCACATGGACAGGGGGCGAGGGCAATCAGCCCCAGCATTTT
>TRBV9|.|TRBJ2-2|16|.
CASSDRQRQNTGELFF
TGTGCCAGCAGCGATAGACAGCGGCAGAACACCGGGGAGCTGTTTTTT
>TRBV7-2|.|TRBJ1-1|15|.
CASSTRQALNTEAFF
TGTGCCAGCAGCACTCGACAGGCTCTGAACACTGAAGCTTTCTTT
>TRBV19|.|TRBJ1-3|15|.
CASMAGVGAGNTIYF
TGTGCCAGTATGGCGGGGGTCGGTGCTGGAAACACCATATATTTT
>TRBV7-9|TRBD2|TRBJ2-7|14|.
CASSSSGRSYEQYF
TGTGCCAGCAGCTCTAGCGGGAGATCCTACGAGCAGTACTTC
>TRBV7-8|.|TRBJ2-1|16|.
CASSIRDPFWGNEQFF
TGTGCCAGCAGCATACGTGACCCTTTTTGGGGCAATGAGCAGTTCTTC
>TRBV6-2/TRBV6-3|TRBD2|TRBJ2-4|18|.
CASSYSRGQREVKNIQYF
TGTGCCAGCAGTTACTCGAGGGGGCAGCGGGAGGTCAAAAACATTCAGTACTTC
>TRBV12-5|.|TRBJ2-2|13|once
CASGLDSYGELFF
TGTGCTAGTGGTTTGGACAGCTACGGGGAGCTGTTTTTT
>TRBV30|TRBD1|TRBJ1-6|15|once
CAWSDRGQGNSPLHF
TGTGCCTGGAGCGACAGGGGACAGGGGAATTCACCCCTCCACTTT
>TRBV3-1/TRBV3-2|.|TRBJ1-5|16|.
CASSQDGRGGPQPQHF
TGTGCCAGCAGCCAAGATGGCCGTGGGGGCCCCCAACCCCAGCATTTT
>TRBV7-3|.|TRBJ2-5|14|once
CASSFGGGTETQYF
TGTGCCAGCAGCTTCGGGGGAGGAACAGAGACCCAGTACTTC
>TRBV7-9|.|TRBJ1-1|13|.
CASSPRDTIEAFF
TGTGCCAGCAGCCCCCGAGACACAATAGAAGCTTTCTTT
>TRBV15|TRBD1|TRBJ1-4|14|.
CATSMEGALEKLFF
TGTGCCACCAGCATGGAGGGGGCTTTAGAAAAACTGTTTTTT
>TRBV10-3|TRBD1|TRBJ2-7|14|.
CAISGTGVDYEQYF
TGTGCCATCAGTGGGACAGGGGTTGACTACGAGCAGTACTTC
>TRBV5-1|.|TRBJ1-6|18|.
CASSSTYQGSSYNSPLHF
TGCGCCAGCAGCTCCACATATCAGGGAAGCTCCTATAATTCACCCCTCCACTTT
>TRBV9|.|TRBJ1-3|15|.
CASSPPTGAGNTIYF
TGTGCCAGCAGCCCCCCCACGGGGGCTGGAAACACCATATATTTT
>TRBV7-9|.|TRBJ2-7|12|.
CASSLAPYEQYF
TGTGCCAGCAGCTTAGCGCCCTACGAGCAGTACTTC
>TRBV5-6|.|TRBJ1-2|11|.
CASSSNYGYTF
TGTGCCAGCAGCTCTAACTACGGCTACACCTTC
>TRBV15|.|TRBJ2-7|14|.
CATSREAGTGEQYF
TGTGCCACCAGCAGAGAGGCAGGGACGGGCGAGCAGTACTTC
>TRBV15|TRBD1|TRBJ1-5|20|.
CATSRVGQFKALYSNQPQHF
TGTGCCACCAGCAGGGTGGGACAGTTCAAAGCCCTATATAGCAATCAGCCCCAGCATTTT
>TRBV6-5|.|TRBJ2-7|15|.
CASSSAGTESYEQYF
TGTGCCAGCAGCTCCGCCGGGACCGAGTCCTACGAGCAGTACTTC
>TRBV27|.|TRBJ1-1|14|few
CASSLSLENTEAFF
TGTGCCAGCAGTTTATCATTAGAGAACACTGAAGCTTTCTTT
>TRBV6-5|TRBD1|TRBJ2-5|14|.
CASSIPGQQETQYF
TGTGCCAGCAGTATCCCGGGACAGCAAGAGACCCAGTACTTC
>TRBV5-8|.|TRBJ1-2|15|.
CASSLGETAVTPYTF
TGTGCCAGCAGCTTGGGGGAGACCGCCGTTACTCCCTACACCTTC
>TRBV7-3|TRBD2|TRBJ2-1|14|.
CASSRAGEPNEQFF
TGTGCCAGCAGCAGAGCGGGAGAGCCCAATGAGCAGTTCTTC
>TRBV27|.|TRBJ1-6|15|few
CASSLNRRGDSPLHF
TGTGCCAGCAGTTTAAACCGCAGGGGTGATTCACCCCTCCACTTT
>TRBV6-1|.|TRBJ1-1|13|.
CASSDPVWGEAFF
TGTGCCAGCAGTGACCCGGTGTGGGGTGAAGCTTTCTTT
>TRBV12-5|TRBD1|TRBJ1-5|17|.
CASGFQRDSYSNQPQHF
TGTGCTAGTGGTTTTCAAAGGGACAGTTATAGCAATCAGCCCCAGCATTTT
>TRBV19|TRBD1|TRBJ1-1|15|once
CASSPRTGAGTEAFF
TGTGCCAGTAGTCCGCGGACAGGGGCAGGAACTGAAGCTTTCTTT
>TRBV10-3|.|TRBJ1-5|13|.
CAISGGTNQPQHF
TGTGCCATCAGTGGAGGGACAAATCAGCCCCAGCATTTT
>TRBV14|.|TRBJ1-1|13|.
CASSQERNTEAFF
TGTGCCAGCAGCCAAGAGAGGAACACTGAAGCTTTCTTT
>TRBV9|TRBD2|TRBJ2-5|15|.
CASSTGTSGQETQYF
TGTGCCAGCAGCACCGGGACTAGCGGGCAAGAGACCCAGTACTTC
>TRBV6-5|.|TRBJ1-1|13|.
CASSYSSEEGAFF
TGTGCCAGCAGTTACTCGAGTGAGGAGGGGGCTTTCTTT
>TRBV6-6|.|TRBJ1-2|13|.
CASSQGNQGSYTF
TGTGCCAGCAGTCAAGGTAACCAAGGAAGCTACACCTTC
>TRBV23-1|TRBD1|TRBJ1-1|13|.
CASGQGSNTEAFF
TGCGCCAGCGGACAGGGATCGAACACTGAAGCTTTCTTT